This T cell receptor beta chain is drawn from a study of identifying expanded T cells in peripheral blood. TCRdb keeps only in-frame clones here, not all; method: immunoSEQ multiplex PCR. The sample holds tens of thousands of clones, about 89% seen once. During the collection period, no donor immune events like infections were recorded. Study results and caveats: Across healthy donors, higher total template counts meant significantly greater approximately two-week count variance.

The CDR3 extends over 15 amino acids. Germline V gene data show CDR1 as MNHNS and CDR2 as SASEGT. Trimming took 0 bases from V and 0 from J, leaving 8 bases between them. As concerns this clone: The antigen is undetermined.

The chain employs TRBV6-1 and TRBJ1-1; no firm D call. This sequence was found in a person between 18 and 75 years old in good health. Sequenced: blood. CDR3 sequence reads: CASSEARTLNTEAFF. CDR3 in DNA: TGTGCCAGCAGTGAAGCGCGAACCTTGAACACTGAAGCTTTCTTT.